These 6 T cell receptor beta chains were all obtained from the same sample, sequenced in a study of blood T cell repertoires in COVID-19. The protocol was immunoSEQ multiplex PCR, while the TCRdb copy is restricted to in-frame clones and leaves out a portion. The table has about 220,000 clones, around 84% seen once; the top ten hold 9.7%. Input material: peripheral blood. The source is a man in his forties or fifties with active or convalescent COVID-19.

The CDR3: CASSLGREGYGYTF. The CDR3 region has the DNA TGTGCCAGCAGCTTAGGCAGGGAGGGCTATGGCTACACCTTC. The V gene is TRBV7-9, the J gene TRBJ1-2; possible D gene TRBD1, 5 bases. This CDR3 is built from 14 residues. Germline CDR1 and CDR2: SEHNR and FQNEAQ (reference sequence). V lost 1 base and J lost 4, with 10 bases in between.

This clone was counted a single time. The chain links TRBV18 to TRBJ2-1, with 10 positions matching TRBD2. In germline, CDR1 is KGHSH, CDR2 LQKENI. V was pared by 6 bases and J by 2 bases, with 7 bases of the junction left unmatched. The CDR3 totals 16 residues. The CDR3 bases are TGTGCCAGCTCTCTACAAGCGGGAGGGGCCTACAATGAGCAGTTCTTC. Residues: CASSLQAGGAYNEQFF. Combining the CDR3 with reference TRBV18 and TRBJ2-1 gives the whole variable domain NAGVMQNPRHLVRRRGQEARLRCSPMKGHSHVYWYRQLPEEGLKFMVYLQKENIIDESGMPKERFSAEFPKEGPSILRIQQVVRGDSAAYFCASSLQAGGAYNEQFFGPGTRLTVL.

The rearrangement joins TRBV5-1 to TRBJ1-5, with D perhaps TRBD1 (5 bases). Germline lookup yields CDR1 SGHRS and CDR2 YFSETQ. V was cut by 3 bases and J by 4 bases, with 8 bases left in between. This CDR3 contains 13 residues. Here the CDR3 DNA reads TGCGCCAGCAGCTGGCAGGGAAATCAGCCCCAGCATTTT. Translation: CASSWQGNQPQHF.

The chain joins TRBV24-1 to TRBJ2-5; 9 positions match TRBD1. With V trimmed by 4 bases and J by 10 bases, 12 bases remained unmatched. This CDR3 has 15 residues. Germline loops: CDR1 KGHDR, CDR2 SFDVKD. The CDR3 is CATSDSGQGLRFQYF. CDR3 coding DNA: TGTGCCACCAGTGACTCGGGACAGGGTTTGAGGTTCCAGTACTTC.

The chain recombines TRBV13 with TRBJ2-7, with a weak D call TRBD2 (6 bases). Trimming took off 5 bases at V and 3 bases at J, with 17 bases between the two ends. Germline V lookup: CDR1 PRHDT, CDR2 FYEKMQ (reference sequence). The CDR3 loop spans 15 amino acids. The CDR3 DNA is TGTGCCAGCAGCAAGAAACGGGAGTTTAACTACGAGCAGTACTTC. Amino acids: CASSKKREFNYEQYF.

The chain is built from TRBV18 and TRBJ2-7; the D gene is possibly TRBD2 (5 bases). V was pared by 2 bases and J by 2 bases, with 13 bases between. The CDR3 has 15 residues. Germline V gives CDR1 KGHSH, CDR2 LQKENI. The CDR3 sequence is CASSPIPAETYEQYF. Here the CDR3 DNA reads TGTGCCAGCTCACCAATTCCAGCGGAAACCTACGAGCAGTACTTC.